The 11 T cell receptor beta chains in this list originate from one sample, sequenced in a study of shared T cell receptors in the human thymus. Only in-frame clones appear in the TCRdb table, and some are missing; sequencing was by immunoSEQ multiplex PCR. The table has hundreds of thousands of clones, approximately 89% seen once; the top ten hold about 0.0094%. The same specimen was also included in a second study, on human thymus T cells.

Sequenced: thymocytes. The receptors were sampled from a boy under two years old with a congenital heart defect.

This sequence joins TRBV5-6 and TRBJ1-1, with TRBD1 matching over 10 bases. Germline CDR1 reads SGHDT; CDR2 reads YYEEEE. There are 15 residues in the CDR3. J gave up 5 bases and V 3 bases, and 7 bases lay outside the gene matches. CDR3 DNA: TGTGCCAGCAGCTCAAGACAGGGGGCGCGTACTGAAGCTTTCTTT. It yields the protein CASSSRQGARTEAFF.

V usage is TRBV6-4 and J usage is TRBJ2-1, with no clear D. The CDR3 covers 13 residues. The germline V gene has CDR1 MRHNA and CDR2 SNTAGT. V was cut by 2 bases and J by 7 bases, with 9 bases left in between. This CDR3 is CASSDTAWNEQFF. The CDR3, as DNA: TGTGCCAGCAGTGACACAGCTTGGAATGAGCAGTTCTTC.

This clone was observed a few times. J is TRBJ1-4 and V is TRBV28, with TRBD1 matching 11 bases. CDR1 and CDR2 (germline): MDHEN, SYDVKM. The CDR3 has 15 residues. The J segment lost 7 bases and the V segment lost 7 bases, leaving 8 bases of the junction unmatched. The DNA of the CDR3 is TGTGCCAGCACCCCGGACAGGGGGCGGACTGAAAAACTGTTTTTT. Encoded protein: CASTPDRGRTEKLFF. Together with reference TRBV28 and TRBJ1-4, the CDR3 gives the full variable domain: DVKVTQSSRYLVKRTGEKVFLECVQDMDHENMFWYRQDPGLGLRLIYFSYDVKMKEKGDIPEGYSVSREKKERFSLILESASTNQTSMYLCASTPDRGRTEKLFFGSGTQLSVL.

The V call is TRBV5-4, the J call TRBJ1-6; D might be TRBD1 (5 bases). The CDR3 runs 11 residues. Trimming took off 7 bases at V and 15 bases at J, with 14 bases between the two ends. Germline-derived CDR1 and CDR2 are SGHNT and YYREEE (reference sequence). In DNA, the CDR3 is TGTGCCAGCTCTAAGGGGCGGAACCTCCACTTT. Its protein is CASSKGRNLHF.

This clone has only one observation. J is TRBJ2-5 and V is TRBV4-3, with a tentative D call TRBD2 (6 bases). The CDR3 contains 14 residues. The germline V gene has CDR1 LGHNA and CDR2 YSLEER. V was pared by 1 base and J by 3 bases, with 9 bases between. Written as DNA, the CDR3 is TGCGCCAGCAGCCAAGTAGCGGAAGAAGAGACCCAGTACTTC. This sequence encodes CASSQVAEEETQYF.

This chain uses TRBV28 with TRBJ1-5; D is perhaps TRBD1 (6 bases). The CDR3 is made up of 12 amino acids. Germline V CDR1 and CDR2: MDHEN, SYDVKM. V gave up 5 bases and J gave up 6 bases, with 8 bases separating them. The CDR3 here is CASSGGGQPQHF. The CDR3 nucleotides read TGTGCCAGCAGTGGGGGCGGTCAGCCCCAGCATTTT. Complete variable domain (other parts from reference TRBV28 and TRBJ1-5): DVKVTQSSRYLVKRTGEKVFLECVQDMDHENMFWYRQDPGLGLRLIYFSYDVKMKEKGDIPEGYSVSREKKERFSLILESASTNQTSMYLCASSGGGQPQHFGDGTRLSIL.

The chain has TRBV19 and TRBJ1-2; 8 bases are shared with TRBD1. CDR1 and CDR2 from the germline V gene are LNHDA and SQIVND (reference sequence). V lost 5 bases and J lost 2; bases outside the gene matches: 4. The CDR3 runs to 14 residues. The CDR3 DNA reads TGTGCCAGTAGTGGGACAGGAGACAACTATGGCTACACCTTC. Protein sequence: CASSGTGDNYGYTF.

In nucleotides, the CDR3 is TGCGCCAGCAGCTTTTTAGGGGGTGGCTACACCTTC. This translates into CASSFLGGGYTF. The chain has TRBV5-1 and TRBJ1-2, with a weak D call TRBD1 (6 bases). The germline gives CDR1 SGHRS, CDR2 YFSETQ. Deletions cut 2 bases from V and 7 bases from J, with 9 bases between. The CDR3 contains 12 residues. Full variable domain (rest looked up from reference TRBV5-1 and TRBJ1-2): KAGVTQTPRYLIKTRGQQVTLSCSPISGHRSVSWYQQTPGQGLQFLFEYFSETQRNKGNFPGRFSGRQFSNSRSEMNVSTLELGDSALYLCASSFLGGGYTFGSGTRLTVV.

This chain joins TRBV4-1 and TRBJ1-4, with D hard to call. The V end lost 3 bases, the J end lost 3 bases, and 14 bases lay between the germline ends. Germline CDR1 reads MGHRA; CDR2 reads YSYEKL. The CDR3 has 16 residues. This CDR3 reads CASSHSARLSNEKLFF. The CDR3, as DNA: TGCGCCAGCAGCCATTCGGCCAGGCTATCTAATGAAAAACTGTTTTTT.

Here the CDR3 DNA reads TGTGCCAGCAGCTGTGCACAGGGGGATTGTAATGAAAAACTGTTTTTT. Translated: CASSCAQGDCNEKLFF. The genes are TRBV7-8 and TRBJ1-4; 8 bases agree with TRBD1. The ends lost 4 bases at V and 4 bases at J; junction bases unmatched: 8. This CDR3 is built from 16 residues. Germline V gene lookup returns CDR1 SGHVS and CDR2 FQNEAQ.

The rearrangement uses TRBV5-4 and TRBJ2-1; TRBD2 matches 16 bases. Germline assignment: CDR1 SGHNT and CDR2 YYREEE (reference sequence). CDR3 length: 20 amino acids. V lost 0 bases, J lost 8 bases, and 14 bases stayed unmatched. DNA for the CDR3: TGTGCCAGCAGCTTGGCCTTCGGGACTAGCGGGAGGGAGATTTCCTATGAGCAGTTCTTC. Translated: CASSLAFGTSGREISYEQFF.